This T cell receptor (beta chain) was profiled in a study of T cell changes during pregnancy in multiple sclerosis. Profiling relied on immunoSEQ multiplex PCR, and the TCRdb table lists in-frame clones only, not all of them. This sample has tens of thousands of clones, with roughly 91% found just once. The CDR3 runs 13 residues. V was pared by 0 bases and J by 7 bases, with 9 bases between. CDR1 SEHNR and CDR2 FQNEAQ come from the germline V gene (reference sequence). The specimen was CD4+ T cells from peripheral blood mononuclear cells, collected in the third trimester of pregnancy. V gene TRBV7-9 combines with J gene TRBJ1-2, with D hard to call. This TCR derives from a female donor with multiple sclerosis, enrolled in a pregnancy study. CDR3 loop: CASSLAGGGGYTF. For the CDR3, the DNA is TGTGCCAGCAGCTTAGCCGGTGGTGGTGGCTACACCTTC.